The 26 T cell receptor beta chains listed next were all sequenced from one sample in a study of blood T cell repertoires in COVID-19. Generated by immunoSEQ multiplex PCR, the TCRdb table keeps only in-frame clones and is missing some. Here the sample spans around 250,000 clones, more than 75% being singletons. Sequencing was done on a sample of peripheral blood. These receptors were taken from a man of 80 years or more with acute or convalescent COVID-19.

CDR3 loop: CASSRDRGRQPQHF. Written as DNA, the CDR3 is TGTGCCAGCAGCAGGGACAGGGGGCGTCAGCCCCAGCATTTT. The chain recombines TRBV7-8 with TRBJ1-5, with 12 nucleotides matching TRBD1. The CDR3 totals 14 residues. After removal of 5 bases from V and 6 bases from J, the junction contained 2 bases not matched to a gene. Germline CDR1 and CDR2: SGHVS and FQNEAQ.

The chain joins TRBV18 to TRBJ2-2, with TRBD1 matching over 9 bases. V dropped 3 bases and J dropped 6; count of bases not matched to a gene: 5. Germline assignment: CDR1 KGHSH and CDR2 LQKENI. This CDR3 comprises 15 residues. For the CDR3, the DNA is TGTGCCAGCTCACCTTCCGGGACAGGGCCCGGGGAGCTGTTTTTT. Its translation: CASSPSGTGPGELFF. The whole variable domain, filled in from reference TRBV18 and TRBJ2-2, reads NAGVMQNPRHLVRRRGQEARLRCSPMKGHSHVYWYRQLPEEGLKFMVYLQKENIIDESGMPKERFSAEFPKEGPSILRIQQVVRGDSAAYFCASSPSGTGPGELFFGEGSRLTVL.

This rearrangement joins TRBV4-2 to TRBJ2-1; 9 positions agree with TRBD1. CDR1 is LGHNA, CDR2 YNFKEQ, per germline. This CDR3 is built from 15 residues. V shed 6 bases and J 8 bases; nucleotides not matched to a gene: 11. The chain's CDR3 is CASRNPGQGRDEQFF. In nucleotides, the CDR3 is TGTGCCAGCAGAAATCCGGGACAGGGAAGGGATGAGCAGTTCTTC.

CDR3 in DNA: TGTGCCAGCAGCCTCGGCCTTACAGGCTCCTACGAGCAGTACTTC. It encodes CASSLGLTGSYEQYF. This sequence joins TRBV5-8 and TRBJ2-7; tentatively, D is TRBD1 (5 bases). Germline lookup yields CDR1 SGHTS and CDR2 YDEGEE. The V end was cut by 4 bases, the J end by 0 bases, with 14 bases between. This CDR3 contains 15 residues.

This clone was recorded only once. The CDR3 protein is CAFCERRPGQGGAGANVLTF. DNA of the CDR3: TGTGCCTTCTGTGAACGACGACCGGGACAGGGGGGAGCTGGGGCCAACGTCCTGACTTTC. The genes are TRBV10-3 and TRBJ2-6; 11 nucleotides match TRBD1. Germline V gene data show CDR1 as ENHRY and CDR2 as SYGVKD. This CDR3 contains 20 residues. V shed 11 bases and J 2 bases; nucleotides not matched to a gene: 20.

V usage is TRBV19 and J usage is TRBJ1-4; 10 positions match TRBD1. V dropped 5 bases and J dropped 6; count of bases not matched to a gene: 6. The CDR3 runs 15 residues. Germline values: CDR1 LNHDA, CDR2 SQIVND (reference sequence). Here the CDR3 DNA reads TGTGCCAGTAGTCTCCGGACAGGGGGATATGAAAAACTGTTTTTT. Its translation is CASSLRTGGYEKLFF. The full variable domain, completed using reference TRBV19 and TRBJ1-4, is DGGITQSPKYLFRKEGQNVTLSCEQNLNHDAMYWYRQDPGQGLRLIYYSQIVNDFQKGDIAEGYSVSREKKESFPLTVTSAQKNPTAFYLCASSLRTGGYEKLFFGSGTQLSVL.

V gene TRBV5-1 combines with J gene TRBJ2-7; D is perhaps TRBD2 (5 bases). V was clipped by 0 bases and J by 3 bases, with 7 bases between them. Germline V CDR1 and CDR2: SGHRS, YFSETQ. There are 13 residues in the CDR3. CDR3 loop: CASSLDGNYEQYF. CDR3 nucleotide sequence: TGCGCCAGCAGCTTGGACGGGAACTACGAGCAGTACTTC.

This clone was seen once. The rearrangement joins TRBV28 to TRBJ1-5; the D gene is possibly TRBD1 (6 bases). In germline, CDR1 is MDHEN, CDR2 SYDVKM. Trimming removed 6 bases at V and 3 bases at J, with 15 bases between. This CDR3 is 15 amino acids long. The CDR3 DNA reads as TGTGCCAGCAGCCCCGGGGGGACATACAATCAGCCCCAGCATTTT. Its protein product is CASSPGGTYNQPQHF.

The gene calls are TRBV12-5 and TRBJ1-3; 7 bases fit TRBD1. The CDR3 is 13 residues long. Germline-derived CDR1 and CDR2 are LGHNT and FRNRAP. J lost 11 bases, V lost 2 bases, and 6 bases had no gene match. In DNA, the CDR3 is TGTGCTAGTGGTTTGTGGCAGGGGGGCGCCATATATTTT. Protein sequence: CASGLWQGGAIYF. Full variable domain (remainder filled in from reference TRBV12-5 and TRBJ1-3): DARVTQTPRHKVTEMGQEVTMRCQPILGHNTVFWYRQTMMQGLELLAYFRNRAPLDDSGMPKDRFSAEMPDATLATLKIQPSEPRDSAVYFCASGLWQGGAIYFGEGSWLTVV.

The gene calls are TRBV12-3 or TRBV12-4 and TRBJ1-1; a weak D match, TRBD1 (5 bases). Between the trimmed V and J ends, which lost 3 bases and 3 bases, there was a span of 8 bases. The CDR3 runs to 13 residues. CDR3 sequence reads: CASSFSGDTEAFF. In DNA, the CDR3 is TGTGCCAGCAGTTTTTCGGGGGACACTGAAGCTTTCTTT.

The chain recombines TRBV3-1 (or the pseudogene TRBV3-2) with TRBJ2-6; 7 bases are shared with TRBD1. V shed 1 base and J 4 bases; nucleotides not matched to a gene: 7. CDR1 and CDR2 (germline): LGHDT, YNNKEL (reference sequence). The CDR3 is 17 amino acids. The CDR3 DNA sequence: TGTGCCAGCAGCCAAGCTGACAGGGTAGCCGGGGCCAACGTCCTGACTTTC. Translation gives CASSQADRVAGANVLTF.

CDR3 nucleotide sequence: TGCAGCGTTCTACAGGGGGTGGACACCGGGGAGCTGTTTTTT. This gives the protein CSVLQGVDTGELFF. The V call is TRBV29-1, the J call TRBJ2-2; 8 nucleotides align to TRBD1. With V trimmed by 5 bases and J by 3 bases, 5 bases remained unmatched. The germline gives CDR1 SQVTM, CDR2 ANQGSEA. This CDR3 spans 14 amino acids.

The gene calls are TRBV6-1 and TRBJ1-5; D possibly corresponds to TRBD1 (5 bases). The CDR3 contains 14 residues. The germline V and J ends were trimmed by 0 bases and 4 bases, with 7 bases remaining between them. CDR1 and CDR2 (germline): MNHNS, SASEGT. The CDR3 sequence is CASSEAGVNQPQHF. In nucleotides, the CDR3 is TGTGCCAGCAGTGAAGCAGGGGTGAATCAGCCCCAGCATTTT.

The chain has TRBV6-5 and TRBJ1-3; D uncertain. Germline V gene sequence: CDR1 MNHEY, CDR2 SVGAGI. The CDR3 loop spans 13 amino acids. Trimming left V 7 bases short and J 2 bases short, with 9 bases between. CDR3 in amino acids: CASMESAGNTIYF. The CDR3 region has the DNA TGTGCCAGCATGGAGTCAGCTGGAAACACCATATATTTT.

This clone was counted between two and nine times. J is TRBJ1-5 and V is TRBV24-1; D remains unclear. Trimming took 9 bases from V and 5 from J, leaving 13 bases between them. The length of the CDR3 is 13 residues. Germline V gene lookup returns CDR1 KGHDR and CDR2 SFDVKD. CDR3 coding DNA: TGTGCCACCGGCGGGAGGGAGGATCAGCCCCAGCATTTT. Its protein product is CATGGREDQPQHF.

The genes are TRBV11-2 and TRBJ1-2, with D unclear. Trimming cost V 4 bases and J 4 bases, with 16 bases left between them. From germline, CDR1 is SGHAT and CDR2 FQNNGV. CDR3 length: 15 amino acids. This chain's CDR3 is CASSSPGRLPYGYTF. The DNA for the CDR3 is TGTGCCAGCAGCTCCCCGGGGAGGCTGCCCTATGGCTACACCTTC.

The CDR3: CASSPGLVETQYF. In DNA, the CDR3 is TGTGCCAGCAGCCCCGGACTAGTAGAGACCCAGTACTTC. The gene calls are TRBV9 and TRBJ2-5; 7 positions match TRBD2. This CDR3 is 13 amino acids long. The V gene end was trimmed by 4 bases and the J gene end by 4 bases; junction bases not matched to a gene: 4. Germline-derived CDR1 and CDR2 are SGDLS and YYNGEE.

The chain recombines TRBV5-4 with TRBJ2-7; D perhaps matches TRBD2 (6 bases). The V end lost 7 bases, the J end lost 4 bases, and 18 bases lay between the germline ends. The germline CDR1 and CDR2 sequences are SGHNT and YYREEE (reference sequence). CDR3 length: 14 amino acids. The CDR3 bases are TGTGCCAGCGGGGGGTGGGGCTCTGGGTACGAGCAGTACTTC. It is translated as CASGGWGSGYEQYF.

This chain connects TRBV18 to TRBJ2-6; 8 bases are shared with TRBD1. CDR1 is KGHSH and CDR2 is LQKENI in the germline V gene. The CDR3 spans 17 residues. With V trimmed by 2 bases and J by 0 bases, 3 bases remained unmatched. CDR3 in amino acids: CASSPTGGSSGANVLTF. CDR3 bases: TGTGCCAGCTCACCAACAGGGGGAAGCTCTGGGGCCAACGTCCTGACTTTC.

This clone appeared a few times. The chain joins TRBV29-1 to TRBJ2-7; a possible D gene is TRBD2 (6 bases). The V end was cut by 5 bases, the J end by 2 bases, with 10 bases between. This CDR3 has 12 residues. Germline lookup yields CDR1 SQVTM and CDR2 ANQGSEA. CDR3 nucleotides: TGCAGCGTTCGGGGCGGGACCTACGAGCAGTACTTC. It specifies CSVRGGTYEQYF.

V gene TRBV7-9 combines with J gene TRBJ2-7; D remains unclear. Trimming left V 1 base short and J 3 bases short, with 4 bases between. The CDR3 is 12 residues long. Germline values: CDR1 SEHNR, CDR2 FQNEAQ (reference sequence). The CDR3, as DNA: TGTGCCAGCAGCTTAGAGAGCTACGAGCAGTACTTC. This gives the protein CASSLESYEQYF.

This rearrangement joins TRBV5-1 to TRBJ2-1; 9 bases match TRBD1. CDR3 length: 17 residues. J was trimmed by 9 bases and V by 1 base; bases with no gene match: 14. Per the germline V gene, CDR1 is SGHRS and CDR2 is YFSETQ. This CDR3 reads CASSLRGDGTGYSEQFF. CDR3 DNA sequence: TGCGCCAGCAGCTTGAGAGGGGATGGGACAGGGTACTCTGAGCAGTTCTTC.

The J gene is TRBJ2-7, the V gene TRBV11-2; no clear D gene. There are 14 residues in the CDR3. V shed 0 bases and J shed 2 bases, with 8 bases lying between them. The germline CDR1 and CDR2 sequences are SGHAT and FQNNGV. This chain's CDR3 is CASSLDNGPYEQYF. The CDR3 coding sequence is TGTGCCAGCAGCTTAGATAACGGTCCCTACGAGCAGTACTTC.

The chain joins TRBV18 to TRBJ2-1; 13 bases match TRBD2. Germline trimming cut 6 bases from V and 7 bases from J; bases unmatched to any gene: 6. This CDR3 contains 15 residues. Germline V CDR1 and CDR2: KGHSH, LQKENI. The CDR3: CASSQRLAGGNEQFF. The CDR3 DNA reads as TGTGCCAGCTCGCAACGACTAGCGGGAGGAAATGAGCAGTTCTTC.

This clone was seen once. The chain has TRBV5-4 and TRBJ1-6; D perhaps matches TRBD1 (6 bases). This CDR3 spans 13 amino acids. The germline V and J ends were trimmed by 4 bases and 11 bases, with 13 bases remaining between them. Per the germline V gene, CDR1 is SGHNT and CDR2 is YYREEE (reference sequence). DNA for the CDR3: TGTGCCAGCAGCGGGACAATGGAGACACCCCTCCACTTT. It specifies CASSGTMETPLHF.

The CDR3 region has the DNA TGTGCCAGCAGCTTAAGGTCCATGGGACAAAGCACAGATACGCAGTATTTT. It is translated as CASSLRSMGQSTDTQYF. V gene TRBV7-2 combines with J gene TRBJ2-3; TRBD1 is a possible D gene (6 bases). CDR3 length: 17 amino acids. Germline values: CDR1 SGHTA, CDR2 FQGNSA. V was pared by 2 bases and J by 0 bases, with 15 bases between.